These 32 T cell receptor beta chains were all obtained from the same sample, sequenced in a study of shared clonotypes between healthy human individuals. Some clones are missing from TCRdb's copy, which holds only in-frame ones; the method was immunoSEQ multiplex PCR. The profile shows 2 million to 2.5 million clones, just over 90% of them singletons. The material sequenced was naive CD4+ T cells from PBMCs. The subset: CD45RA+ positively selected. The receptor set was obtained from a man aged 18 to 35 in good health. Some clones in this sample may be carry-over from other donors' samples.

This clone came up once. The chain recombines TRBV7-3 with TRBJ2-2; 7 nucleotides match TRBD1. From germline, CDR1 is SGHTA and CDR2 FQGTGA. V gave up 5 bases and J gave up 4 bases; unmatched junction bases: 10. This CDR3 spans 16 amino acids. The CDR3 reads CASSPNRGIGTGELFF. The CDR3, as DNA: TGTGCCAGCAGCCCCAACAGGGGTATCGGCACCGGGGAGCTGTTTTTT.

The genes are TRBV9 and TRBJ2-1, with D possibly TRBD2 on 5 matching bases. The germline gives CDR1 SGDLS, CDR2 YYNGEE. CDR3 length: 17 residues. V was trimmed by 0 bases and J by 5 bases, leaving 18 bases between them. The CDR3 region is CASSVVASSPQDNEQFF. CDR3 DNA sequence: TGTGCCAGCAGCGTAGTGGCTAGCTCCCCCCAGGACAATGAGCAGTTCTTC.

This sequence joins TRBV4-1 and TRBJ2-7, with TRBD2 as a possible D gene (6 bases). This CDR3 is 16 amino acids long. From germline, CDR1 is MGHRA and CDR2 YSYEKL. V gave up 2 bases and J gave up 0 bases, with 14 bases separating them. The CDR3 protein is CASSQNLARSSYEQYF. The CDR3 DNA follows: TGCGCCAGCAGCCAAAATCTAGCGAGGAGCTCCTACGAGCAGTACTTC.

The J gene is TRBJ1-2, the V gene TRBV14, with TRBD1 as a possible D gene (5 bases). CDR1 SGHDN and CDR2 FVKESK come from the germline V gene. This CDR3 contains 12 residues. Trimming took off 1 base at V and 8 bases at J, with 8 bases between the two ends. DNA for the CDR3: TGTGCCAGCAGCCAAGCAGGGCGCGGCTACACCTTC. Protein product: CASSQAGRGYTF.

The chain couples TRBV30 to TRBJ1-4, with D uncertain. This CDR3 spans 16 amino acids. V was trimmed by 1 base and J by 6 bases, leaving 18 bases between them. Germline lookup yields CDR1 GTSNPN and CDR2 SVGIG (reference sequence). The CDR3 DNA follows: TGTGCCTGGAGTGGGAGGACGGCACTAGGGTATGAAAAACTGTTTTTT. Its translation is CAWSGRTALGYEKLFF.

The chain recombines TRBV6-6 with TRBJ2-2; D possibly corresponds to TRBD1 (6 bases). This CDR3 comprises 13 residues. Germline CDR1 MNHNY, CDR2 SVGAGI (reference sequence). Trimming took off 5 bases at V and 4 bases at J, with 8 bases between the two ends. CDR3 amino acids: CASSPGVTGELFF. CDR3 nucleotide sequence: TGTGCCAGCAGTCCAGGGGTCACCGGGGAGCTGTTTTTT.

The chain combines TRBV28 with TRBJ2-7, with TRBD2 as a possible D gene (6 bases). The CDR3 totals 13 residues. The germline CDR1 and CDR2 sequences are MDHEN and SYDVKM. V lost 7 bases and J 6 bases, leaving 16 bases between the germline ends. This CDR3 reads CASILPGGVEQYF. In DNA, the CDR3 is TGTGCCAGCATCCTACCTGGAGGGGTCGAGCAGTACTTC.

The CDR3 spells CSVMGYNEQFF. The CDR3 coding sequence is TGCAGCGTTATGGGCTACAATGAGCAGTTCTTC. V usage is TRBV29-1 and J usage is TRBJ2-1; D is unclear. The CDR3 is 11 residues long. Trimming took 5 bases from V and 3 from J, leaving 5 bases between them. Germline V gene sequence: CDR1 SQVTM, CDR2 ANQGSEA.

This clone was found once. This rearrangement joins TRBV5-4 to TRBJ2-5; D may be TRBD1 (6 bases). The CDR3 runs 15 residues. The germline CDR1 and CDR2 sequences are SGHNT and YYREEE (reference sequence). V gave up 1 base and J gave up 4 bases, with 14 bases separating them. In nucleotides, the CDR3 is TGTGCCAGCAGCTTGAGGCAGGGGAAGGGAGAGACCCAGTACTTC. Encoded protein: CASSLRQGKGETQYF.

This chain connects TRBV13 to TRBJ1-1; D gene unclear. The CDR3 contains 15 residues. CDR1 PRHDT and CDR2 FYEKMQ come from the germline V gene (reference sequence). V dropped 5 bases and J dropped 1 base, with 14 bases sitting between them. The CDR3 region has the DNA TGTGCCAGCAGCCTACCCCCGGGAGCGAACACTGAAGCTTTCTTT. It translates to CASSLPPGANTEAFF.

Details on this clone: Other DNA sequences in this specimen translate into the identical CDR3. The J gene is TRBJ2-6, the V gene TRBV6-1; D not certain. Trimming stripped 5 bases from V and 3 bases from J, with 5 bases between. Germline assignment: CDR1 MNHNS and CDR2 SASEGT. This CDR3 is 13 amino acids long. The chain's CDR3 is CASSNSGANVLTF. The DNA for the CDR3 is TGTGCCAGCAGTAATAGTGGGGCCAACGTCCTGACTTTC.

The V call is TRBV19, the J call TRBJ1-4, with D unresolved. The V and J ends lost 7 bases and 6 bases respectively, with 12 bases between them. The CDR3 runs 13 residues. The germline gives CDR1 LNHDA, CDR2 SQIVND (reference sequence). CDR3 sequence reads: CASKDTPYEKLFF. The CDR3 DNA follows: TGTGCCAGTAAAGACACGCCGTATGAAAAACTGTTTTTT.

The V call is TRBV5-1, the J call TRBJ2-4, with D hard to call. The germline gives CDR1 SGHRS, CDR2 YFSETQ. V was trimmed by 4 bases and J by 5 bases, leaving 10 bases between them. This CDR3 has 13 residues. For the CDR3, the DNA is TGCGCCAGCAGCCCAGACCCCCAAAACATTCAGTACTTC. This sequence encodes CASSPDPQNIQYF. The full variable domain, in which reference TRBV5-1 and TRBJ2-4 provide the parts outside the CDR3, is KAGVTQTPRYLIKTRGQQVTLSCSPISGHRSVSWYQQTPGQGLQFLFEYFSETQRNKGNFPGRFSGRQFSNSRSEMNVSTLELGDSALYLCASSPDPQNIQYFGAGTRLSVL.

V is TRBV7-3 and J is TRBJ2-7, with no clear D. The V gene's germline CDR1 is SGHTA and CDR2 FQGTGA. This CDR3 is built from 13 residues. Trimming removed 0 bases at V and 4 bases at J, with 7 bases between. CDR3 region: CASSLTVGYEQYF. CDR3 coding DNA: TGTGCCAGCAGCTTAACGGTTGGATACGAGCAGTACTTC.

The genes are TRBV4-2 and TRBJ1-1; tentatively, D is TRBD1 (6 bases). The germline gives CDR1 LGHNA, CDR2 YNFKEQ. The CDR3 is made up of 14 amino acids. Trimming shortened V by 3 bases and J by 6 bases, and 14 bases separated the two germline ends. The chain's CDR3 is CASSQEGGGAEAFF. CDR3 nucleotide sequence: TGTGCCAGCAGCCAGGAAGGGGGAGGCGCTGAAGCTTTCTTT.

This sequence joins TRBV9 and TRBJ1-3; D perhaps matches TRBD1 (5 bases). This CDR3 region has 16 residues. The germline gives CDR1 SGDLS, CDR2 YYNGEE. V was cut by 4 bases and J by 4 bases, with 18 bases left in between. DNA for the CDR3: TGTGCCAGCAGCCTCACCGGGTCCCGACAGGGAAACACCATATATTTT. It specifies CASSLTGSRQGNTIYF.

The chain combines TRBV27 with TRBJ2-2; either TRBD1 or TRBD2 may supply D (5 bases each). V was pared by 8 bases and J by 0 bases, with 16 bases between. The germline gives CDR1 MNHEY, CDR2 SMNVEV (reference sequence). The CDR3 consists of 16 residues. The CDR3 here is CASQIGANANTGELFF. The CDR3 DNA follows: TGTGCCAGCCAGATCGGGGCGAATGCGAACACCGGGGAGCTGTTTTTT.

This clone showed up just once. The chain uses TRBV28 and TRBJ2-7; TRBD2 matches at 7 bases. This CDR3 has 16 amino acids. V lost 7 bases, J lost 0 bases, and 12 bases stayed unmatched. Germline V lookup: CDR1 MDHEN, CDR2 SYDVKM. CDR3 DNA sequence: TGTGCCAGCACTACGCTACTAGCGCCGAGCTCCTACGAGCAGTACTTC. Its translation is CASTTLLAPSSYEQYF.

V gene TRBV5-4 combines with J gene TRBJ2-5, with 9 bases identical to TRBD1. V trimming: 4 bases; J trimming: 3 bases; junction bases outside the gene matches: 4. The CDR3 is 14 residues long. CDR1 SGHNT and CDR2 YYREEE come from the germline V gene (reference sequence). CDR3 in DNA: TGTGCCAGCAGCCCCGGGACAGGGAAAGAGACCCAGTACTTC. Its protein is CASSPGTGKETQYF.

The V gene is TRBV23-1, the J gene TRBJ1-5, with D maybe TRBD1 (6 bases). TRBV23-1 has ORF status, its function being uncertain. The V and J ends lost 1 base and 3 bases respectively, with 13 bases between them. The CDR3 length is 16 residues. The CDR3 DNA sequence: TGCGCCAGCAGTCAATTTCCTACAGGGATCAATCAGCCCCAGCATTTT. Its translation is CASSQFPTGINQPQHF.

The chain couples TRBV5-4 to TRBJ2-5; TRBD1 agrees at 8 bases. The CDR3 has 15 residues. From germline, CDR1 is SGHNT and CDR2 YYREEE (reference sequence). V was clipped by 6 bases and J by 4 bases; unmatched bases: 11. The CDR3 nucleotides are TGTGCCAGCACTGGCAGGGGGCTGAGCGGAGAGACCCAGTACTTC. It translates to CASTGRGLSGETQYF.

This chain joins TRBV2 and TRBJ1-4; 11 positions match TRBD1. CDR3 length equals 13 residues. The germline CDR1 and CDR2 sequences are SNHLY and FYNNEI. V shed 6 bases, J shed 7 bases, and the junction held 1 base outside the gene matches. The CDR3 region is CASRGQGAEKLFF. CDR3 nucleotides: TGTGCCAGCAGAGGACAGGGGGCTGAAAAACTGTTTTTT.

This chain uses TRBV27 with TRBJ2-6; 9 nucleotides agree with TRBD1. V was pared by 4 bases and J by 3 bases, with 10 bases of the junction left unmatched. The CDR3 covers 18 residues. Germline V gives CDR1 MNHEY, CDR2 SMNVEV (reference sequence). CDR3 protein: CASSSVRGQGFGANVLTF. CDR3 in DNA: TGTGCCAGCAGTTCCGTTCGGGGACAGGGCTTTGGGGCCAACGTCCTGACTTTC.

J is TRBJ1-1 and V is TRBV4-3; the match to TRBD1 covers 7 bases. This CDR3 region has 14 residues. V gave up 3 bases and J gave up 5 bases; unmatched junction bases: 6. Per germline, CDR1 LGHNA and CDR2 YSLEER. In DNA, the CDR3 is TGCGCCAGCAGCCACGAGGACAGGAGGACTGAAGCTTTCTTT. As protein: CASSHEDRRTEAFF.

V usage is TRBV28 and J usage is TRBJ1-1; D is perhaps TRBD1 (5 bases). The CDR3 runs 16 residues. V lost 3 bases and J 1 base, leaving 15 bases between the germline ends. Per germline, CDR1 MDHEN and CDR2 SYDVKM. The CDR3 protein is CASSFPTDGTNTEAFF. The CDR3 nucleotides are TGTGCCAGCAGTTTCCCGACGGACGGGACGAACACTGAAGCTTTCTTT.

The genes are TRBV7-6 and TRBJ2-5; D gene ambiguous. The CDR3 spans 16 residues. The V gene's germline CDR1 is SGHVS and CDR2 FNYEAQ. Trimming took off 1 base at V and 3 bases at J, with 15 bases between the two ends. For the CDR3, the DNA is TGTGCCAGCAGCTTAGGCCCTGTGTGGGAAAAAGAGACCCAGTACTTC. This sequence encodes CASSLGPVWEKETQYF. Looking up the rest from reference TRBV7-6 and TRBJ2-5 gives the full variable domain: GAGVSQSPRYKVTKRGQDVALRCDPISGHVSLYWYRQALGQGPEFLTYFNYEAQQDKSGLPNDRFSAERPEGSISTLTIQRTEQRDSAMYRCASSLGPVWEKETQYFGPGTRLLVL.

This clone was seen a few times. V is TRBV5-4 and J is TRBJ1-5; TRBD1 aligns across 9 bases. CDR3 length: 15 amino acids. The germline CDR1 and CDR2 sequences are SGHNT and YYREEE (reference sequence). V dropped 3 bases and J dropped 4; count of bases not matched to a gene: 5. CDR3 region: CASSSGQGRNQPQHF. The CDR3 DNA is TGTGCCAGCAGCTCCGGACAGGGGCGAAATCAGCCCCAGCATTTT.

The chain joins TRBV18 to TRBJ2-7, with 14 bases lining up with TRBD2. Germline CDR1 is KGHSH and CDR2 is LQKENI. The CDR3 sequence is 17 residues long. V shed 8 bases and J 3 bases; nucleotides not matched to a gene: 12. Here the CDR3 DNA reads TGTGCCAGCGCAATGGGGGGACTAGCGGGAGCCTACTACGAGCAGTACTTC. Encoded protein: CASAMGGLAGAYYEQYF.

The genes are TRBV7-8 and TRBJ2-7; tentative D call: TRBD2 (5 bases). The CDR3 covers 14 residues. V was shortened by 5 bases and J by 1 base, with 12 bases between the two germline ends. Germline CDR1 SGHVS, CDR2 FQNEAQ. CDR3 amino acids: CASSPSRRSYEQYF. CDR3 nucleotide sequence: TGTGCCAGCAGCCCAAGTCGGAGGTCCTACGAGCAGTACTTC.

The rearrangement uses TRBV11-1 and TRBJ2-5; D gene uncertain. The germline CDR1 and CDR2 sequences are SGHAT and FQDESV (reference sequence). CDR3 size: 13 residues. The V end lost 3 bases, the J end lost 5 bases, and 10 bases lay between the germline ends. For the CDR3, the DNA is TGTGCCAGCAGCTTTAAGAGAAGGGAGACCCAGTACTTC. This sequence encodes CASSFKRRETQYF. Based on the CDR3 plus reference TRBV11-1 and TRBJ2-5, the full variable domain is EAEVAQSPRYKITEKSQAVAFWCDPISGHATLYWYRQILGQGPELLVQFQDESVVDDSQLPKDRFSAERLKGVDSTLKIQPAELGDSAMYLCASSFKRRETQYFGPGTRLLVL.

This chain joins TRBV6-5 and TRBJ2-7; D uncertain. V shed 6 bases and J shed 2 bases, with 14 bases lying between them. This CDR3 is built from 14 residues. Germline CDR1 MNHEY, CDR2 SVGAGI. DNA for the CDR3: TGTGCCAGCAGGAAAACTTACCTGCCCTACGAGCAGTACTTC. Protein: CASRKTYLPYEQYF.

The rearrangement joins TRBV27 to TRBJ2-7; tentative D call: TRBD1 (5 bases). V was shortened by 4 bases and J by 0 bases, with 13 bases between the two germline ends. The CDR3 is made up of 15 amino acids. CDR1 and CDR2 from the germline V gene are MNHEY and SMNVEV (reference sequence). CDR3 sequence reads: CASSSLGQSSYEQYF. CDR3 in DNA: TGTGCCAGCAGTTCCCTTGGACAATCCTCCTACGAGCAGTACTTC.